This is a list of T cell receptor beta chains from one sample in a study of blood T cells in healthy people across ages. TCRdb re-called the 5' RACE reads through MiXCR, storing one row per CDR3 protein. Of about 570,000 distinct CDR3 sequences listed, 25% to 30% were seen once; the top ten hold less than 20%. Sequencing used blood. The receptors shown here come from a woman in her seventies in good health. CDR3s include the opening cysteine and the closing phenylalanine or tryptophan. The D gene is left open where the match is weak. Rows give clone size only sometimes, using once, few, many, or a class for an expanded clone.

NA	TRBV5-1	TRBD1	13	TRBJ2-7	TGCGCCAGCAGCTCGGGACAGACCTACGAGCACTACTTC	CASSSGQTYEHYF
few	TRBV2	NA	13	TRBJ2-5	TGTGCCAGCAAAGGAGGACTCTCAGGGGAGCAGTACTTC	CASKGGLSGEQYF
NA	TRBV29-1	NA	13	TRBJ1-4	TGCAGCGTTGGATATAGGGATGGTGAAAAACTGTTTTTT	CSVGYRDGEKLFF
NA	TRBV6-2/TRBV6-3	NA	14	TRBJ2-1	TGTGCCAGCACTCTGACTAGCTCCTACAATGAGCAGTTCTTC	CASTLTSSYNEQFF
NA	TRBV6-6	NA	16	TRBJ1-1	TGTGCCAGCAGTTACGCCGAGGGGCTGGGGGGCACTGAAGCTTTCTTT	CASSYAEGLGGTEAFF
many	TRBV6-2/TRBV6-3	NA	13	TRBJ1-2	TGTGCCAGCAGTTTATCAAGAAACTATGGCTACACCTTC	CASSLSRNYGYTF
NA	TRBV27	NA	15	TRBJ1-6	TGTGCCAGCAGTTTATCGGTACAGGGTAATTCACCCCTCCACTTT	CASSLSVQGNSPLHF
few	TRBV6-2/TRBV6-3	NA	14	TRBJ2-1	TGTGCCAGCAGTTACTTGACAAAAGGCAATGAGCAGTTCTTC	CASSYLTKGNEQFF
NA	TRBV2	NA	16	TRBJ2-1	TGTGCCAGCAGGGGGTCCGATGGGGGGGGCGTGTATGAGCAGTTCTTC	CASRGSDGGGVYEQFF
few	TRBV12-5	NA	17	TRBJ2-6	TGTGCTAGTGGTTTGAGACCAGGGGTTTCGGGGGCCAACGTCCTGACTTTC	CASGLRPGVSGANVLTF
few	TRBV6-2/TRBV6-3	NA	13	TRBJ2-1	TGTGCCAGCAGTGCCTGGGGGGCGAATGAGCAGTTCTTC	CASSAWGANEQFF
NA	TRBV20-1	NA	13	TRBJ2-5	TGCAGTGCTGACACCGGGGGCCGAGAGACCCAGTACTTC	CSADTGGRETQYF
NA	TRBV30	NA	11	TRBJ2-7	TGTGCCTGGAGAGAGGGGTTCGAGCAGTACTTC	CAWREGFEQYF
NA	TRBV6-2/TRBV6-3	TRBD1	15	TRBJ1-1	TGTGCCAGCAGTTCCTTCGGGACAGCGAACACTGAAGCTTTCTTT	CASSSFGTANTEAFF
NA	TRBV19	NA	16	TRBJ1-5	TGTGCCAGTAGTATAGGAATTTTCACAGGAGGTCAGCCCCAGCATTTT	CASSIGIFTGGQPQHF
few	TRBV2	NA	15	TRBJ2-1	TGTGCCAGCAGCGTGGAGCGTGGGCTAGCGAATGAGCAGTTCTTC	CASSVERGLANEQFF
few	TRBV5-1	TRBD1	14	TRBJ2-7	TGCGCCAGCAGCGAACAGGGGGCTTCCTACGAGCAGTACTTC	CASSEQGASYEQYF